Shown below are 30 T cell receptor beta chains from a single sample sequenced in a study of T cells in localized non-small cell lung cancer. The method was immunoSEQ multiplex PCR; TCRdb's version includes in-frame clones alone and lacks a portion of them. The sample has about 27,000 clones; about 90% are singletons. The sample was peripheral blood, taken before any cancer treatment. All receptors come from a woman aged 35 to 70 with stage I lung adenocarcinoma.

V and J are TRBV5-8 and TRBJ1-1; 8 bases align to TRBD1. Germline V gene sequence: CDR1 SGHTS, CDR2 YDEGEE. The CDR3 runs to 14 residues. Unmatched junction bases numbered 5, after V lost 2 bases and J lost 5 bases. The CDR3 here is CASSFGQGGTEAFF. The CDR3 DNA reads as TGTGCCAGCAGCTTTGGACAGGGCGGAACTGAAGCTTTCTTT.

The CDR3 protein is CASSLRQGRYEQYF. The DNA for the CDR3 is TGTGCCAGCAGTTTAAGGCAGGGGAGGTACGAGCAGTACTTC. This chain links TRBV28 with TRBJ2-7; either TRBD1 or TRBD2 may fit D (6 bases each). CDR1 and CDR2 (germline): MDHEN, SYDVKM. V was shortened by 2 bases and J by 4 bases, with 12 bases between the two germline ends. The CDR3 covers 14 residues.

In this sample, this clone turned up once. The chain has TRBV29-1 and TRBJ2-5; 9 bases line up with TRBD2. The germline V gene encodes CDR1 SQVTM and CDR2 ANQGSEA. Trimming cost V 6 bases and J 7 bases; bases outside gene matches: 9. The CDR3 is 13 residues long. The CDR3 spells CSVRSGGSGTQYF. For the CDR3, the DNA is TGCAGCGTCCGCAGCGGGGGGTCGGGGACCCAGTACTTC.

This chain joins TRBV6-5 and TRBJ2-5; 11 bases align to TRBD1. The end of the DNA fits TRBJ2-7 better, so the J call may be wrong. The germline V gene has CDR1 MNHEY and CDR2 SVGAGI. There are 14 residues in the CDR3. CDR3 amino acids: CASSYRDRGYEQYF. The CDR3 coding sequence is TGTGCCAGCAGCTACCGGGACAGGGGGTACGAGCAGTACTTC.

V gene TRBV7-2 combines with J gene TRBJ2-2; 7 nucleotides line up with TRBD2. V gave up 6 bases and J gave up 4 bases; unmatched junction bases: 8. The CDR3 contains 15 residues. Germline lookup yields CDR1 SGHTA and CDR2 FQGNSA. The CDR3 DNA follows: TGTGCCAGCAGTACGGCGGGGGAGCCCACCGGGGAGCTGTTTTTT. This encodes CASSTAGEPTGELFF. Drawing the rest from reference TRBV7-2 and TRBJ2-2, the complete variable domain is GAGVSQSPSNKVTEKGKDVELRCDPISGHTALYWYRQSLGQGLEFLIYFQGNSAPDKSGLPSDRFSAERTGGSVSTLTIQRTQQEDSAVYLCASSTAGEPTGELFFGEGSRLTVL.

This clone was seen only once. The rearrangement uses TRBV13 and TRBJ2-2; TRBD1 agrees at 8 bases. This CDR3 region has 15 residues. Germline V lookup: CDR1 PRHDT, CDR2 FYEKMQ (reference sequence). The ends lost 0 bases at V and 5 bases at J; junction bases unmatched: 2. Written as DNA, the CDR3 is TGTGCCAGCAGCTTAGGACAGGGGGAGACCGGGGAGCTGTTTTTT. Protein sequence: CASSLGQGETGELFF.

The chain couples TRBV14 to TRBJ2-3; D is unclear. CDR1 is SGHDN, CDR2 FVKESK, per germline. With 2 bases removed from V and 1 base from J, the gap between germline ends came to 4 bases. The CDR3 consists of 13 residues. The CDR3 sequence is CASSQHRTDTQYF. As DNA, the CDR3 is TGTGCCAGCAGCCAACATCGCACAGATACGCAGTATTTT.

The chain couples TRBV18 to TRBJ1-1; the D is unclear. The CDR3 sequence is 13 residues long. V shed 4 bases and J shed 2 bases, with 8 bases lying between them. Per the germline V gene, CDR1 is KGHSH and CDR2 is LQKENI. The CDR3, as DNA: TGTGCCAGCTCACGCACGGTCAACACTGAAGCTTTCTTT. It specifies CASSRTVNTEAFF.

V and J are TRBV7-3 and TRBJ1-3; TRBD1 is a possible D gene (5 bases). The length of the CDR3 is 16 residues. Trimming took 2 bases from V and 4 from J, leaving 15 bases between them. Germline values: CDR1 SGHTA, CDR2 FQGTGA. CDR3 amino acids: CASSLSPPGVGNTIYF. Written as DNA, the CDR3 is TGTGCCAGCAGCTTATCCCCTCCGGGGGTGGGAAACACCATATATTTT.

The chain joins TRBV20-1 to TRBJ2-5; D is unresolved. Trimming shortened V by 4 bases and J by 3 bases, and 6 bases separated the two germline ends. CDR1 is DFQATT and CDR2 is SNEGSKA in the germline V gene (reference sequence). The CDR3 totals 11 residues. The CDR3 nucleotides read TGCAGTGCTACCCATGAAGAGACCCAGTACTTC. This encodes CSATHEETQYF.

This chain joins TRBV6-4 and TRBJ2-3; the D gene is possibly TRBD2 (5 bases). V was trimmed by 5 bases and J by 0 bases, leaving 9 bases between them. Germline V lookup: CDR1 MRHNA, CDR2 SNTAGT. The CDR3 runs 14 residues. The CDR3 loop is CASSRGGSTDTQYF. CDR3 DNA: TGTGCCAGCAGTAGAGGCGGGAGCACAGATACGCAGTATTTT.

The V gene is TRBV5-6, the J gene TRBJ1-2, with 7 nucleotides matching TRBD1. V gave up 6 bases and J gave up 4 bases; unmatched junction bases: 6. Germline assignment: CDR1 SGHDT and CDR2 YYEEEE. The CDR3 has 13 residues. The CDR3 region has the DNA TGTGCCAGCAAGAGAGGGGGCCCCTATGGCTACACCTTC. This codes for CASKRGGPYGYTF. Together with reference TRBV5-6 and TRBJ1-2, the CDR3 gives the full variable domain: DAGVTQSPTHLIKTRGQQVTLRCSPKSGHDTVSWYQQALGQGPQFIFQYYEEEERQRGNFPDRFSGHQFPNYSSELNVNALLLGDSALYLCASKRGGPYGYTFGSGTRLTVV.

This clone was seen only a few times. CDR3 bases: TGTGCCAGTAGTGTCGCTAGCGGGAACAATGAGCAGTTCTTC. Translating it yields CASSVASGNNEQFF. The chain has TRBV19 and TRBJ2-1; 9 bases map to TRBD2. This CDR3 contains 14 residues. CDR1 is LNHDA, CDR2 SQIVND, per germline (reference sequence). The V gene end was trimmed by 5 bases and the J gene end by 5 bases; junction bases not matched to a gene: 4.

V and J are TRBV5-1 and TRBJ2-3, with D hard to call. V lost 4 bases, J lost 2 bases, and 17 bases lay in between. This CDR3 is 16 amino acids long. CDR1 and CDR2 from the germline V gene are SGHRS and YFSETQ. DNA for the CDR3: TGCGCCAGCAGCCTCCAAGGGAACACGAACACAGATACGCAGTATTTT. Its translation: CASSLQGNTNTDTQYF. Complete variable domain (other parts from reference TRBV5-1 and TRBJ2-3): KAGVTQTPRYLIKTRGQQVTLSCSPISGHRSVSWYQQTPGQGLQFLFEYFSETQRNKGNFPGRFSGRQFSNSRSEMNVSTLELGDSALYLCASSLQGNTNTDTQYFGPGTRLTVL.

CDR3 nucleotides: TGTGCCAGTATGTCAGGGGACGCAACTAATGAAAAACTGTTTTTT. Translating gives CASMSGDATNEKLFF. V is TRBV19 and J is TRBJ1-4; TRBD1 might be the D (6 bases). CDR3 length equals 15 residues. Germline-derived CDR1 and CDR2 are LNHDA and SQIVND (reference sequence). The V end was cut by 7 bases, the J end by 0 bases, with 12 bases between.

The chain links TRBV15 to TRBJ1-2, with unresolved D. The CDR3 runs to 15 residues. Per germline, CDR1 LNHNV and CDR2 YYDKDF (reference sequence). V lost 2 bases, J lost 1 base, and 11 bases lay in between. CDR3 amino acids: CATSRPDGSNYGYTF. DNA for the CDR3: TGTGCCACCAGCAGACCGGACGGCAGTAACTATGGCTACACCTTC.

J is TRBJ1-1 and V is TRBV5-1; the D is unclear. Trimming took off 4 bases at V and 2 bases at J, with 15 bases between the two ends. Germline CDR1 is SGHRS and CDR2 is YFSETQ. This CDR3 has 15 residues. The CDR3 is CASSRREGGNTEAFF. CDR3 bases: TGCGCCAGCAGCCGACGCGAGGGCGGTAACACTGAAGCTTTCTTT.

This chain links TRBV15 with TRBJ1-2, with TRBD1 matching 9 bases. The V segment lost 5 bases and the J segment 4 bases; nucleotides outside the gene matches: 5. The CDR3 consists of 14 residues. Germline CDR1 reads LNHNV; CDR2 reads YYDKDF (reference sequence). CDR3 DNA: TGTGCCACCAGCCGCCCGACAGGGGGCTATGGCTACACCTTC. It specifies CATSRPTGGYGYTF.

The chain recombines TRBV11-2 with TRBJ1-4; possible D gene TRBD1, 6 bases. The CDR3 length is 12 residues. Trimming left V 3 bases short and J 14 bases short, with 13 bases between. Germline V lookup: CDR1 SGHAT, CDR2 FQNNGV. CDR3 protein: CASSFGGEGLFF. CDR3 DNA sequence: TGTGCCAGCAGCTTTGGGGGCGAAGGGCTGTTTTTT. The full variable domain, completed using reference TRBV11-2 and TRBJ1-4, is EAGVAQSPRYKIIEKRQSVAFWCNPISGHATLYWYQQILGQGPKLLIQFQNNGVVDDSQLPKDRFSAERLKGVDSTLKIQPAKLEDSAVYLCASSFGGEGLFFGSGTQLSVL.

The chain is built from TRBV7-6 and TRBJ2-1, with D tentatively TRBD2 (5 bases). Germline assignment: CDR1 SGHVS and CDR2 FNYEAQ. The CDR3 spans 16 residues. V dropped 4 bases and J dropped 7 bases, with 20 bases sitting between them. The CDR3, as DNA: TGTGCCAGCAGCTCTTCTTCGGGATTCCGCCTTAATGAGCAGTTCTTC. Protein product: CASSSSSGFRLNEQFF.

The rearrangement links TRBV19 to TRBJ2-1, with 9 bases that match TRBD1. Germline CDR1 reads LNHDA; CDR2 reads SQIVND (reference sequence). CDR3 length: 13 residues. Trimming took 9 bases from V and 7 from J; bases not matched to a gene: 7. CDR3 in amino acids: CASGDRVLNEQFF. The CDR3 DNA is TGTGCCAGCGGGGACAGGGTATTAAATGAGCAGTTCTTC.

V usage is TRBV30 and J usage is TRBJ1-2, with unresolved D. This CDR3 comprises 12 residues. CDR1 GTSNPN and CDR2 SVGIG come from the germline V gene (reference sequence). With 4 bases removed from V and 4 bases from J, the gap between germline ends came to 10 bases. The CDR3 reads CAWTIGPYGYTF. As DNA, the CDR3 is TGTGCCTGGACCATAGGACCCTATGGCTACACCTTC. Using reference TRBV30 and TRBJ1-2 for the parts outside the CDR3, the full variable domain is SQTIHQWPATLVQPVGSPLSLECTVEGTSNPNLYWYRQAAGRGLQLLFYSVGIGQISSEVPQNLSASRPQDRQFILSSKKLLLSDSGFYLCAWTIGPYGYTFGSGTRLTVV.

The V and J genes are TRBV30 and TRBJ1-1; tentative D call: TRBD1 (6 bases). Trimming took 4 bases from V and 0 from J, leaving 12 bases between them. This CDR3 has 14 amino acids. Germline-derived CDR1 and CDR2 are GTSNPN and SVGIG (reference sequence). As DNA, the CDR3 is TGTGCCTGGAACCGGAGGGGGATGAACACTGAAGCTTTCTTT. This codes for CAWNRRGMNTEAFF.

This rearrangement joins TRBV10-2 to TRBJ2-1; possibly TRBD2 for D (5 bases). With 2 bases removed from V and 0 bases from J, the gap between germline ends came to 8 bases. The germline CDR1 and CDR2 sequences are WSHSY and SAAADI. There are 15 residues in the CDR3. CDR3 DNA: TGCGCCAGCAGTGAGCCGGAGGTCTCCTACAATGAGCAGTTCTTC. Encoded protein: CASSEPEVSYNEQFF.

This clone was seen only a few times. This rearrangement joins TRBV19 to TRBJ1-1; D perhaps matches TRBD1 (5 bases). The CDR3 loop spans 15 amino acids. Germline-derived CDR1 and CDR2 are LNHDA and SQIVND (reference sequence). V lost 6 bases and J 3 bases, leaving 17 bases between the germline ends. The DNA of the CDR3 is TGTGCCAGTAGCCCGGGAGGGGCAGGGCACACTGAAGCTTTCTTT. Translating gives CASSPGGAGHTEAFF.

The chain joins TRBV19 to TRBJ1-3, with D hard to call. Per the germline V gene, CDR1 is LNHDA and CDR2 is SQIVND (reference sequence). The CDR3 is made up of 16 amino acids. Trimming left V 3 bases short and J 0 bases short, with 12 bases between. CDR3 loop: CASSIQSASSGNTIYF. CDR3 nucleotide sequence: TGTGCCAGTAGTATTCAGTCAGCGAGCTCTGGAAACACCATATATTTT.

The rearrangement joins TRBV11-2 to TRBJ1-1; perhaps TRBD1 as D (5 bases). Germline CDR1 is SGHAT and CDR2 is FQNNGV. This CDR3 has 15 amino acids. Trimming pared 0 bases from V and 10 bases from J, leaving 18 bases between. The CDR3: CASSLEANWGEGAFF. In DNA form, the CDR3 reads TGTGCCAGCAGCTTAGAAGCTAATTGGGGGGAGGGAGCTTTCTTT.

J is TRBJ1-6 and V is TRBV10-3; 9 nucleotides line up with TRBD1. This CDR3 has 13 amino acids. Per germline, CDR1 ENHRY and CDR2 SYGVKD. Trimming at V came to 7 bases and at J to 10 bases, leaving 5 bases not matched to a gene. CDR3 sequence (DNA): TGTGCCATCAACGACAGGGGGAGCTCACCCCTCCACTTT. This gives the protein CAINDRGSSPLHF.

This clone was observed a handful of times. The genes are TRBV14 and TRBJ1-1; D ambiguous. Per the germline V gene, CDR1 is SGHDN and CDR2 is FVKESK. The V end was cut by 1 base, the J end by 4 bases, with 7 bases between. The CDR3 has 13 amino acids. The CDR3 loop reads CASSQGVRTEAFF. The CDR3 coding sequence is TGTGCCAGCAGCCAAGGGGTCCGCACTGAAGCTTTCTTT.

This chain connects TRBV25-1 to TRBJ2-1, with D maybe TRBD1 (5 bases). Germline V lookup: CDR1 MGHDK, CDR2 SYGVNS. V shed 4 bases and J shed 4 bases, with 11 bases lying between them. CDR3 length equals 14 residues. For the CDR3, the DNA is TGTGCCAGCAGTGTCCCCGACAGATACAATGAGCAGTTCTTC. Its protein product is CASSVPDRYNEQFF. Full variable domain (rest looked up from reference TRBV25-1 and TRBJ2-1): EADIYQTPRYLVIGTGKKITLECSQTMGHDKMYWYQQDPGMELHLIHYSYGVNSTEKGDLSSESTVSRIRTEHFPLTLESARPSHTSQYLCASSVPDRYNEQFFGPGTRLTVL.